This TCR beta chain is from a study of tissue T cells after allogeneic stem cell transplantation. Sequencing of TCRbeta CDR3 at survey depth gave sequences and template counts. Assay: immunoSEQ multiplex PCR; the TCRdb copy retains only in-frame clones and omits some. The table records about 48,000 clones, around 70% of them present only once. CDR3 size: 14 residues. Germline loops: CDR1 SGHSN, CDR2 HYEKVE. Trimming pared 3 bases from V and 2 bases from J, leaving 11 bases between. Comments on this clone: Genes and germline are mouse. The read is 1 residue too short to cover the CDR3 end, so that end is filled in from the germline J gene.

Source material: sorted cells pooled from one or two spleens. The receptor was derived from a pool of C57BL/6 mice in good health. The chain is built from TRBV12-1 and TRBJ2-5; D perhaps matches TRBD2 (5 bases). The CDR3 loop reads CASSDTGGQDTQYF. The sequenced CDR3 bases are TGTGCCAGCTCTGACACTGGTGGCCAAGACACCCAGTAC.